The 24 T cell receptor beta chains below were found in one sample sequenced in a study of T cell changes during pregnancy in multiple sclerosis. Only in-frame clones appear in the TCRdb table, and some are missing; sequencing was by immunoSEQ multiplex PCR. The profile shows 55,000 to 70,000 clones, around nine tenths of them singletons. This material consisted of CD4+ T cells from peripheral blood mononuclear cells, taken in the third trimester of pregnancy. The receptors originated from a female donor with multiple sclerosis, enrolled in a pregnancy study.

The rearrangement uses TRBV12-5 and TRBJ2-7; TRBD1 matches at 8 bases. Germline V gene lookup returns CDR1 LGHNT and CDR2 FRNRAP. The CDR3 extends over 14 amino acids. Unmatched junction bases numbered 7, after V lost 6 bases and J lost 3 bases. CDR3 residues: CASGLGDRGYEQYF. CDR3 coding DNA: TGTGCTAGTGGCCTCGGTGACAGGGGCTACGAGCAGTACTTC.

V gene TRBV9 combines with J gene TRBJ1-1; no definite D call. The V gene lost 2 bases and the J gene lost 5 bases, with 19 bases spanning the gap. This CDR3 comprises 16 residues. Per the germline V gene, CDR1 is SGDLS and CDR2 is YYNGEE. This CDR3 is CASSVSLTARATEAFF. CDR3 nucleotides: TGTGCCAGCAGCGTGTCCTTGACCGCGAGGGCAACTGAAGCTTTCTTT.

This rearrangement joins TRBV30 to TRBJ2-7; D is uncertain. Trimming pared 0 bases from V and 12 bases from J, leaving 15 bases between. This CDR3 is built from 12 residues. Germline CDR1 reads GTSNPN; CDR2 reads SVGIG (reference sequence). The CDR3 spells CAWSVMPEAPYF. The CDR3 coding sequence is TGTGCCTGGAGTGTAATGCCCGAAGCACCGTACTTC.

V is TRBV19 and J is TRBJ2-1; no definite D call. There are 9 residues in the CDR3. The V gene's germline CDR1 is LNHDA and CDR2 SQIVND (reference sequence). Trimming stripped 3 bases from V and 14 bases from J, with 5 bases between. The CDR3 is CASSITEFF. CDR3 nucleotides: TGTGCCAGTAGTATTACAGAGTTCTTC.

The rearrangement joins TRBV11-1 to TRBJ2-5; weak D call: TRBD2 (5 bases). The V gene lost 2 bases and the J gene lost 5 bases, with 27 bases spanning the gap. This CDR3 is built from 19 residues. Germline V CDR1 and CDR2: SGHAT, FQDESV (reference sequence). The CDR3 nucleotides read TGTGCCAGCAGCTTAAAAGGTTTGGACGGCGCTAGCCCCCGGGAGACCCAGTACTTC. Translated: CASSLKGLDGASPRETQYF.

The rearrangement links TRBV18 to TRBJ2-7; 8 positions agree with TRBD2. V trimming: 8 bases; J trimming: 2 bases; junction bases outside the gene matches: 8. Per the germline V gene, CDR1 is KGHSH and CDR2 is LQKENI. The CDR3 is made up of 14 amino acids. The CDR3 sequence: CASTTSGGTYEQYF. For the CDR3, the DNA is TGTGCCAGCACAACTAGCGGAGGGACCTACGAGCAGTACTTC.

The rearrangement uses TRBV18 and TRBJ2-5; perhaps TRBD1 as D (5 bases). The CDR3 totals 12 residues. V dropped 3 bases and J dropped 5 bases, with 7 bases sitting between them. Germline CDR1 reads KGHSH; CDR2 reads LQKENI. CDR3: CASSPRQETQYF. In nucleotides, the CDR3 is TGTGCCAGCTCACCCCGACAGGAGACCCAGTACTTC.

This rearrangement joins TRBV5-6 to TRBJ2-5; 11 bases align to TRBD2. V gave up 1 base and J gave up 5 bases; unmatched junction bases: 7. This CDR3 region has 16 residues. CDR1 is SGHDT and CDR2 is YYEEEE in the germline V gene. The CDR3 DNA is TGTGCCAGCAGCTTGTGGCTAGCGGGGGGCGGGGAGACCCAGTACTTC. This translates into CASSLWLAGGGETQYF. Full variable domain (missing parts from reference TRBV5-6 and TRBJ2-5): DAGVTQSPTHLIKTRGQQVTLRCSPKSGHDTVSWYQQALGQGPQFIFQYYEEEERQRGNFPDRFSGHQFPNYSSELNVNALLLGDSALYLCASSLWLAGGGETQYFGPGTRLLVL.

This clone was seen a handful of times. The chain links TRBV6-4 to TRBJ1-6; D not resolved. Per germline, CDR1 MRHNA and CDR2 SNTAGT. This CDR3 has 15 amino acids. Trimming cost V 0 bases and J 6 bases, with 9 bases left between them. The CDR3 sequence is CASSDSKTGNSPLHF. The CDR3 nucleotides are TGTGCCAGCAGTGACTCAAAAACGGGTAATTCACCCCTCCACTTT.

Here the CDR3 reads CSVVTQPNQPQHF. CDR3 bases: TGCAGCGTTGTCACACAGCCCAATCAGCCCCAGCATTTT. The chain has TRBV29-1 and TRBJ1-5; D is ambiguous. Germline CDR1 reads SQVTM; CDR2 reads ANQGSEA. Deletions cut 4 bases from V and 3 bases from J, with 10 bases between. The CDR3 spans 13 residues.

The chain is built from TRBV7-9 and TRBJ2-5; TRBD1 aligns across 11 bases. The germline CDR1 and CDR2 sequences are SEHNR and FQNEAQ (reference sequence). The CDR3 is 18 residues long. Losses at the gene ends were 5 bases for V and 5 bases for J; bases not matched to a gene: 16. This chain's CDR3 is CASSTTPGGTGGWETQYF. The CDR3 DNA sequence: TGTGCCAGCAGCACCACCCCCGGAGGGACAGGGGGTTGGGAGACCCAGTACTTC.

The chain is built from TRBV28 and TRBJ1-2; D is undetermined. CDR1 and CDR2 (germline): MDHEN, SYDVKM. Trimming removed 3 bases at V and 4 bases at J, with 12 bases between. This CDR3 comprises 14 residues. The DNA of the CDR3 is TGTGCCAGCAGTTTTGTCGGAGTCACCTATGGCTACACCTTC. This sequence encodes CASSFVGVTYGYTF.

This clone was seen ten or more times. The chain joins TRBV4-1 to TRBJ1-2; TRBD1 agrees at 9 bases. The CDR3 runs 17 residues. The V and J ends lost 1 base and 8 bases, in that order; junction bases with no gene match: 14. Germline CDR1 and CDR2: MGHRA and YSYEKL. The CDR3 nucleotides are TGCGCCAGCAGCCAAGTTGTGATTCGGGACAGGGCTTTAGGCTACACCTTC. It is translated as CASSQVVIRDRALGYTF.

The chain carries TRBV30 and TRBJ1-5; 7 nucleotides agree with TRBD1. Germline loops: CDR1 GTSNPN, CDR2 SVGIG (reference sequence). Trimming removed 1 base from V and 4 bases from J; junction bases left unmatched: 4. The CDR3 extends over 14 amino acids. The CDR3 here is CAWSEGQPNQPQHF. The CDR3 nucleotides are TGTGCCTGGAGTGAGGGACAGCCTAATCAGCCCCAGCATTTT.

The sample holds a few counts of this clone. The V and J genes are TRBV19 and TRBJ1-1; 7 bases match TRBD1. This CDR3 region has 14 residues. Germline V gives CDR1 LNHDA, CDR2 SQIVND (reference sequence). V was pared by 6 bases and J by 7 bases, with 11 bases of the junction left unmatched. This chain's CDR3 is CASREQGKMSEAFF. CDR3 sequence (DNA): TGTGCCAGTAGGGAACAGGGGAAGATGAGTGAAGCTTTCTTT.

This sequence joins TRBV30 and TRBJ2-3; TRBD2 agrees at 7 bases. Germline V gene lookup returns CDR1 GTSNPN and CDR2 SVGIG (reference sequence). This CDR3 has 15 residues. V shed 3 bases, J shed 1 base, and the junction held 7 bases outside the gene matches. The CDR3 DNA follows: TGTGCCTGGAGCGGGGGGTTGGCTGGCACAGATACGCAGTATTTT. It is translated as CAWSGGLAGTDTQYF.

In this sample, this clone turned up a few times. The V call is TRBV7-2, the J call TRBJ1-1; no clear D. The V end was cut by 3 bases, the J end by 2 bases, with 7 bases between. The CDR3 extends over 13 amino acids. Germline V gene sequence: CDR1 SGHTA, CDR2 FQGNSA. CDR3 in DNA: TGTGCCAGCAGCTTTTACAGTAACACTGAAGCTTTCTTT. Its protein product is CASSFYSNTEAFF. The full variable domain, completed using reference TRBV7-2 and TRBJ1-1, is GAGVSQSPSNKVTEKGKDVELRCDPISGHTALYWYRQSLGQGLEFLIYFQGNSAPDKSGLPSDRFSAERTGGSVSTLTIQRTQQEDSAVYLCASSFYSNTEAFFGQGTRLTVV.

The chain links TRBV27 to TRBJ2-4, with D possibly being TRBD1 (6 bases). V dropped 0 bases and J dropped 1 base, with 10 bases sitting between them. Germline CDR1 and CDR2: MNHEY and SMNVEV (reference sequence). CDR3 size: 16 residues. The CDR3 bases are TGTGCCAGCAGTTTATCAACAGGGTCGGCCAAAAACATTCAGTACTTC. Amino acids: CASSLSTGSAKNIQYF.

V is TRBV10-3 and J is TRBJ2-7, with 8 bases identical to TRBD1. Looked up from germline, CDR1 is ENHRY and CDR2 is SYGVKD. The CDR3 is made up of 14 amino acids. J was trimmed by 6 bases and V by 7 bases; bases with no gene match: 11. The CDR3 DNA sequence: TGTGCCATCATGAGGAACAGGGGGGTGCGCGAGCAGTACTTC. Amino acids: CAIMRNRGVREQYF.

The chain employs TRBV19 and TRBJ1-2; 9 nucleotides line up with TRBD1. V was pared by 6 bases and J by 3 bases, with 8 bases of the junction left unmatched. Germline lookup yields CDR1 LNHDA and CDR2 SQIVND (reference sequence). There are 15 residues in the CDR3. DNA of the CDR3: TGTGCCAGTAGCCGTCCCGGGACAGGGTACTATGGCTACACCTTC. Its translation: CASSRPGTGYYGYTF.

This clone came up once. The genes are TRBV5-6 and TRBJ1-2, with D hard to call. The CDR3 extends over 13 amino acids. V was pared by 4 bases and J by 2 bases, with 9 bases between. From germline, CDR1 is SGHDT and CDR2 YYEEEE. The CDR3 bases are TGTGCCAGCAGCCCTGCTAGGAACTATGGCTACACCTTC. Encoded protein: CASSPARNYGYTF.

DNA for the CDR3: TGTGCCAGTAGTCCCTTGCTTGGTCCGGTCCCTAACTATGGCTACACCTTC. Its translation: CASSPLLGPVPNYGYTF. The chain employs TRBV19 and TRBJ1-2; D gene ambiguous. The CDR3 is made up of 17 amino acids. In germline, CDR1 is LNHDA, CDR2 SQIVND (reference sequence). V dropped 5 bases and J dropped 0 bases, with 19 bases sitting between them.

The DNA of the CDR3 is TGTGCCAGCTCACCGGCGGCAGGGCGAGGCTATGGCTACACCTTC. Its translation is CASSPAAGRGYGYTF. This rearrangement joins TRBV18 to TRBJ1-2; D might be TRBD1 (5 bases). The CDR3 length is 15 residues. Germline assignment: CDR1 KGHSH and CDR2 LQKENI. Trimming cost V 3 bases and J 4 bases, with 15 bases left between them.

In this sample, this clone turned up once. The chain links TRBV27 to TRBJ2-5; 7 nucleotides match TRBD1. The CDR3 is 16 amino acids. The V gene end was trimmed by 2 bases and the J gene end by 7 bases; junction bases not matched to a gene: 13. Per the germline V gene, CDR1 is MNHEY and CDR2 is SMNVEV (reference sequence). As DNA, the CDR3 is TGTGCCAGCAGTTTAAGTAACGGCAGGGGGACGGGGACCCAGTACTTC. Translating it yields CASSLSNGRGTGTQYF.